The 14 T cell receptor beta chains below were found in one sample sequenced in a study of blood T cell repertoires in COVID-19. Profiled with immunoSEQ multiplex PCR; TCRdb holds only in-frame clones, not every one. Seen here are 250,000 or so clones, around 83% observed once, and the top ten hold roughly 10%. The sample consisted of peripheral blood. These receptors originate from an elderly man with acute or convalescent COVID-19.

This chain connects TRBV6-2 or TRBV6-3 to TRBJ2-3; 10 bases are shared with TRBD2. Germline CDR1 and CDR2: MNHEY and SVGEGT. The CDR3 runs to 16 residues. V shed 2 bases, J shed 4 bases, and the junction held 6 bases outside the gene matches. The CDR3 DNA reads TGTGCCAGCAGTTACGGCGAGCGGGGGGGCCCAGATACGCAGTATTTT. Protein: CASSYGERGGPDTQYF.

The rearrangement uses TRBV5-1 and TRBJ2-5; TRBD1 matches 7 bases. Per the germline V gene, CDR1 is SGHRS and CDR2 is YFSETQ. The ends lost 2 bases at V and 2 bases at J; junction bases unmatched: 9. This CDR3 spans 16 amino acids. In nucleotides, the CDR3 is TGCGCCAGCAGCTTAGGTGACAGGGCCTTTCAAGAGACCCAGTACTTC. Its translation: CASSLGDRAFQETQYF.

V gene TRBV2 combines with J gene TRBJ2-2; 7 nucleotides agree with TRBD2. The germline gives CDR1 SNHLY, CDR2 FYNNEI. The CDR3 sequence is 13 residues long. After removal of 8 bases from V and 4 bases from J, the junction contained 4 bases not matched to a gene. The CDR3 nucleotides read TGTGCCAGCCGTGCGGGGGTCACCGGGGAGCTGTTTTTT. This encodes CASRAGVTGELFF.

The rearrangement uses TRBV11-2 and TRBJ2-5; 8 bases match TRBD2. The V segment lost 5 bases and the J segment 4 bases; nucleotides outside the gene matches: 18. This CDR3 region has 18 residues. Germline V CDR1 and CDR2: SGHAT, FQNNGV. CDR3 in DNA: TGTGCCAGCAGCCTAATCCGTAGCGGGACCACGAAGAGAGAGACCCAGTACTTC. Its protein product is CASSLIRSGTTKRETQYF.

The chain joins TRBV5-4 to TRBJ2-2; no reliable D call. The CDR3 sequence is 15 residues long. The germline CDR1 and CDR2 sequences are SGHNT and YYREEE (reference sequence). V gave up 0 bases and J gave up 5 bases, with 11 bases separating them. The DNA of the CDR3 is TGTGCCAGCAGCTTGGGGGCAGGCTTAACCGGGGAGCTGTTTTTT. This encodes CASSLGAGLTGELFF. Using reference TRBV5-4 and TRBJ2-2 for the parts outside the CDR3, the full variable domain is ETGVTQSPTHLIKTRGQQVTLRCSSQSGHNTVSWYQQALGQGPQFIFQYYREEENGRGNFPPRFSGLQFPNYSSELNVNALELDDSALYLCASSLGAGLTGELFFGEGSRLTVL.

This chain joins TRBV6-1 and TRBJ2-7, with D perhaps matching TRBD2 (5 bases). Germline V lookup: CDR1 MNHNS, CDR2 SASEGT. V lost 0 bases to trimming and J lost 1 base, with 10 bases between them. The CDR3 is 15 amino acids. DNA of the CDR3: TGTGCCAGCAGTGAAGCACTAGTCTCGTCCTACGAGCAGTACTTC. Protein sequence: CASSEALVSSYEQYF.

The chain links TRBV4-1 to TRBJ2-7; TRBD2 might be the D (6 bases). V was cut by 0 bases and J by 5 bases, with 14 bases left in between. In germline, CDR1 is MGHRA, CDR2 YSYEKL. This CDR3 region has 15 residues. The CDR3 nucleotides read TGCGCCAGCAGCCAAGATCGGAGGGGTAGCGACGAGCAGTACTTC. Its translation is CASSQDRRGSDEQYF.

The V and J genes are TRBV7-5 and TRBJ1-1; no DNA check was done on the table's D call, TRBD1. TRBV7-5 is flagged as a pseudogene. The CDR3 length is 15 residues. The CDR3: CARSLGNRGNTEAFF. In nucleotides, the CDR3 is TGTGCCAGAAGCTTAGGAAACAGGGGGAACACTGAAGCTTTCTTT.

The chain carries TRBV9 and TRBJ2-1, with 12 bases fitting TRBD1. The V segment lost 0 bases and the J segment 8 bases; nucleotides outside the gene matches: 6. The CDR3 runs to 16 residues. The germline V gene encodes CDR1 SGDLS and CDR2 YYNGEE. CDR3 residues: CASSVEGQGARHEQFF. The CDR3, as DNA: TGTGCCAGCAGCGTAGAGGGACAGGGGGCCCGTCATGAGCAGTTCTTC.

This chain links TRBV15 with TRBJ2-7; TRBD1 matches at 8 bases. This CDR3 has 15 amino acids. CDR1 is LNHNV, CDR2 YYDKDF, per germline (reference sequence). V was pared by 3 bases and J by 2 bases, with 6 bases of the junction left unmatched. The DNA for the CDR3 is TGTGCCACCAGCAGTGACAGGGGCCTCGCCTACGAGCAGTACTTC. It yields the protein CATSSDRGLAYEQYF.

V and J are TRBV5-1 and TRBJ1-4; 7 bases map to TRBD1. V lost 5 bases, J lost 5 bases, and 9 bases stayed unmatched. CDR1 is SGHRS, CDR2 YFSETQ, per germline. The CDR3 is made up of 15 amino acids. CDR3 in DNA: TGCGCCAGCAGGCTGGAGGAGACAGGGAATGAAAAACTGTTTTTT. Its translation: CASRLEETGNEKLFF.

About this clone itself: Other nucleotide sequences in the sample specify the same CDR3. The chain combines TRBV19 with TRBJ1-2; no firm D call. CDR3 length: 14 amino acids. Germline V gene sequence: CDR1 LNHDA, CDR2 SQIVND (reference sequence). The V and J ends lost 1 base and 1 base respectively, with 7 bases between them. The CDR3 reads CASSIVGGNYGYTF. Here the CDR3 DNA reads TGTGCCAGTAGTATAGTAGGCGGTAACTATGGCTACACCTTC. The variable domain in full, completed from reference TRBV19 and TRBJ1-2, reads DGGITQSPKYLFRKEGQNVTLSCEQNLNHDAMYWYRQDPGQGLRLIYYSQIVNDFQKGDIAEGYSVSREKKESFPLTVTSAQKNPTAFYLCASSIVGGNYGYTFGSGTRLTVV.

The chain joins TRBV7-9 to TRBJ2-1; tentative D call: TRBD1 (5 bases). V lost 2 bases, J lost 10 bases, and 9 bases lay in between. The CDR3 contains 12 residues. Germline CDR1 SEHNR, CDR2 FQNEAQ (reference sequence). The CDR3 here is CASSLQGIEQFF. CDR3 nucleotide sequence: TGTGCCAGCAGCTTACAGGGAATAGAGCAGTTCTTC.

The chain joins TRBV27 to TRBJ2-2; no reliable D call. The CDR3 runs 12 residues. Trimming cost V 3 bases and J 4 bases, with 3 bases left between them. Looked up from germline, CDR1 is MNHEY and CDR2 is SMNVEV (reference sequence). The chain's CDR3 is CASSFSTGELFF. The CDR3 DNA sequence: TGTGCCAGCAGTTTCAGCACCGGGGAGCTGTTTTTT.